Listed here is a single T cell receptor beta chain. Its antigen is unknown. One base away there is no much larger clone; base qualities are not given. The CDR3, cysteine through phenylalanine, is 18 amino acids long. Here the CDR3 DNA is all that survives: 54 bases in frame from base 1. The CDR1 and CDR2 encoded by the germline V gene (reference sequence) are LNHDA and SQIVND. V and J lose 0 bases and 0 bases, and a span of 17 bases separates them. These data originate in a study of blood T cell repertoires in COVID-19 (TCRdb year 2020). About the full investigation: Samples from collaborators originated in the United States, Italy and Spain and spanned both the acute and convalescent phases of COVID-19. The material from the prospective study consisted of cDNA or gDNA derived from T cells, B-cell-depleted T cells, or PBMCs. The dataset comprised deeply sampled blood TCRbeta repertoires from subjects exposed to, actively infected with, or recovered from COVID-19. A freely available public database, intended as a resource for researchers studying the immune response to SARS-CoV-2, is where the repertoires were released. Samples came from the ongoing ImmuneRACE study (first 160 participants) plus 1,254 subjects from 6 global collaborators. Sample metadata almost always included a de-identified subject ID, COVID-19 status, age in years and sex. HLA class I and class II types, where available, came from metadata supplied by the sample provider rather than from assay-based typing. What the study reported, not specific to this receptor: How much clinical and demographic metadata was included differed by source and by participant, and the metadata was provided uncurated.

TCRbeta CDR3 regions were amplified from genomic DNA using the immunoSEQ Assay, a bias-controlled multiplex PCR. Per the original workflow: Within the assay, amplification of reference gene primers was used to estimate how many nucleated cells each sample contained. To quantify the absolute abundance of each unique TCRbeta CDR3 rearrangement, sequence reads were collapsed and filtered. For each sample, productive Simpson clonality was calculated as the square root of Simpson's diversity index over productive rearrangements. TCRdb provides this immuneACCESS table in a form limited to in-frame rearrangements. Some clones are lacking; in checked studies, under half of them reflect an unresolved V gene, and why the rest are absent is not known. For V, J and clone size, that table is used; D and trimming come from the DNA. Here the sample has some 260,000 clones; 90% to 95% occur a single time. Jointly, the top ten make up under 2.5% of the sample.

In the prospective study, participants were about 18 to 95 years old, resided in under 30 geographic areas of the United States, and were enrolled through a virtual design. In the prospective study, participants were assigned to cohorts based on the clinical history participants reported in a screening survey and a study questionnaire. ImmuneRACE Cohort 3 recovered participants were defined by two consecutive negative NP/OP PCR tests, healthcare professional clearance, or symptom resolution. In the prospective study, whole blood, serum and a nasopharyngeal or oropharyngeal swab were collected from each participant by mobile phlebotomists. Participants in the prospective study had the option to provide additional blood draws and questionnaires over an approximately 2-month period. Before DNA extraction, prospective study blood samples were shipped either frozen or at room temperature.

The sequencing sample was made of PBMCs or T cells enriched from blood (not recorded which). The receptor's source is a woman aged 18 to 35 who had recovered from COVID-19. Recombination connected TRBV19 to TRBJ1-2; tentative D gene TRBD1, with 6 bases matching. CDR3 region: CASSIDVRGRLANYGYTF. The nucleotide sequence reads as follows: TGTGCCAGTAGTATAGACGTCAGGGGCCGACTTGCTAACTATGGCTACACCTTC. With the portions outside the CDR3 filled from the reference TRBV19 and TRBJ1-2 genes, the complete variable region becomes DGGITQSPKYLFRKEGQNVTLSCEQNLNHDAMYWYRQDPGQGLRLIYYSQIVNDFQKGDIAEGYSVSREKKESFPLTVTSAQKNPTAFYLCASSIDVRGRLANYGYTFGSGTRLTVV.